This entry lists 21 T cell receptor beta chains sequenced from one sample in a study of T cell repertoires in cytomegalovirus infection. TCRdb re-derived calls from the reads in MiXCR, one entry per CDR3 protein. The data contain approximately 910,000 distinct CDR3 sequences, roughly 30% of them singletons. No antigen has been identified for these receptors. The source material was cultured CD8+ T cells from PBMCs, sampled from culture after CMV antigen stimulation. These receptors were obtained from a human donor in good health (CMV status not recorded). Some clones in this sample may be carry-over from other donors' samples.

The chain recombines TRBV19 with TRBJ1-3, with TRBD1 as a possible D gene (5 bases). V gave up 5 bases and J gave up 1 base, with 18 bases separating them. The CDR3 is 17 amino acids. Per the germline V gene, CDR1 is LNHDA and CDR2 is SQIVND (reference sequence). CDR3 in DNA: TGTGCCAGTAGTCTTCCGGGACGGCAGTTTTCTGGAAACACCATATATTTT. It translates to CASSLPGRQFSGNTIYF. Full variable domain (outside the CDR3, taken from reference TRBV19 and TRBJ1-3): DGGITQSPKYLFRKEGQNVTLSCEQNLNHDAMYWYRQDPGQGLRLIYYSQIVNDFQKGDIAEGYSVSREKKESFPLTVTSAQKNPTAFYLCASSLPGRQFSGNTIYFGEGSWLTVV.

This clonotype was recorded at least ten times. The chain employs TRBV7-6 and TRBJ1-1; no reliable D call. The CDR3 consists of 13 residues. Trimming took off 10 bases at V and 2 bases at J, with 14 bases between the two ends. Looked up from germline, CDR1 is SGHVS and CDR2 is FNYEAQ. The CDR3 nucleotides are TGTGCCACGTTTTCAGAGGGTAACACTGAAGCTTTCTTT. Protein product: CATFSEGNTEAFF.

V usage is TRBV7-9 and J usage is TRBJ2-7; 8 nucleotides match TRBD2. V shed 5 bases and J 7 bases; nucleotides not matched to a gene: 10. Germline CDR1 reads SEHNR; CDR2 reads FQNEAQ (reference sequence). CDR3 length: 14 residues. The CDR3 spells CASSTLTGGPEQYV. Here the CDR3 DNA reads TGTGCCAGCAGCACCCTCACGGGGGGGCCTGAGCAGTACGTC.

This clonotype came up a few times. This rearrangement joins TRBV7-9 to TRBJ2-1; D gene uncertain. The CDR3 is made up of 14 amino acids. V lost 5 bases to trimming and J lost 5 bases, with 13 bases between them. CDR1 is SEHNR and CDR2 is FQNEAQ in the germline V gene (reference sequence). CDR3 coding DNA: TGTGCCAGCAGCACCGTACAGTCCCACAATGAGCAGTTCTTC. This codes for CASSTVQSHNEQFF.

This clonotype was seen a handful of times. V gene TRBV20-1 combines with J gene TRBJ2-7; no reliable D call. The CDR3 spans 14 residues. Per germline, CDR1 DFQATT and CDR2 SNEGSKA (reference sequence). The V and J ends lost 1 base and 4 bases respectively, with 14 bases between them. The CDR3 region is CSARVPSERYEQYF. The CDR3 bases are TGCAGTGCTAGAGTTCCAAGCGAGAGATACGAGCAGTACTTC.

This clonotype was recorded a few times. This chain connects TRBV7-8 to TRBJ2-1; 7 bases align to TRBD2. CDR3 size: 18 residues. The germline V gene encodes CDR1 SGHVS and CDR2 FQNEAQ. The trim removed 1 base at V and 0 bases at J, leaving 9 bases unmatched. The CDR3 DNA is TGTGCCAGCAGCTTAGGGCAATGGCGGGACTACTCCTACAATGAGCAGTTCTTC. Its translation is CASSLGQWRDYSYNEQFF.

There are many counts of this clonotype. The gene calls are TRBV7-9 and TRBJ2-5; 7 bases map to TRBD1. CDR3 length equals 14 residues. Germline trimming cut 5 bases from V and 3 bases from J; bases unmatched to any gene: 6. Per germline, CDR1 SEHNR and CDR2 FQNEAQ (reference sequence). CDR3 sequence (DNA): TGTGCCAGCAGCATTCGACAGGGTAAAGAGACCCAGTACTTC. Encoded protein: CASSIRQGKETQYF.

This clonotype has a handful of counts. The CDR3 loop is CASKKRQAKTSSYNEQFF. As DNA, the CDR3 is TGTGCCAGCAAAAAGAGACAGGCTAAAACTTCGTCCTACAATGAGCAGTTCTTC. This chain joins TRBV6-2 or TRBV6-3 and TRBJ2-1; tentative D call: TRBD1 (6 bases). Germline CDR1 MNHEY, CDR2 SVGEGT. The V end lost 7 bases, the J end lost 1 base, and 23 bases lay between the germline ends. CDR3 size: 18 residues.

This clonotype showed up just a few times. The chain links TRBV27 to TRBJ1-3; no firm D call. Deletions cut 0 bases from V and 5 bases from J, with 11 bases between. Looked up from germline, CDR1 is MNHEY and CDR2 is SMNVEV (reference sequence). This CDR3 spans 15 amino acids. The CDR3 sequence: CASSLSGLARNTIYF. In DNA form, the CDR3 reads TGTGCCAGCAGTTTATCGGGCTTGGCTCGAAACACCATATATTTT.

This clonotype was observed a handful of times. V usage is TRBV6-5 and J usage is TRBJ1-6; D is uncertain. V lost 6 bases, J lost 7 bases, and 7 bases lay in between. CDR1 MNHEY and CDR2 SVGAGI come from the germline V gene. The length of the CDR3 is 12 residues. CDR3 region: CASRNGNSPLHF. DNA of the CDR3: TGTGCCAGCAGAAACGGGAATTCACCCCTCCACTTT.

This clonotype has just a few counts. J is TRBJ1-2 and V is TRBV9; D not resolved. Trimming removed 4 bases at V and 3 bases at J, with 7 bases between. CDR1 SGDLS and CDR2 YYNGEE come from the germline V gene. This CDR3 region has 12 residues. The CDR3 reads CASSFNDYGYTF. The DNA for the CDR3 is TGTGCCAGCAGCTTCAACGACTATGGCTACACCTTC.

This clonotype was counted only a few times. The chain couples TRBV6-2 or TRBV6-3 to TRBJ2-7; D is undetermined. V dropped 4 bases and J dropped 3 bases, with 16 bases sitting between them. Germline assignment: CDR1 MNHEY and CDR2 SVGEGT. The CDR3 totals 15 residues. DNA of the CDR3: TGTGCCAGCAGTTCCCTCGCAGGTCGGGTCTACGAGCAGTACGTC. Translated, it gives CASSSLAGRVYEQYV.

This clonotype is a singleton in its sample. A read error may be the cause here, since a much bigger clone is one base away. The rearrangement uses TRBV6-1 and TRBJ2-7; 7 nucleotides match TRBD1. Looked up from germline, CDR1 is MNHNS and CDR2 is SASEGT. The CDR3 spans 14 residues. The CDR3 here is CANSPWDSPYEQYV. The CDR3 region has the DNA TGTGCCAACAGTCCCTGGGACAGCCCCTACGAGCAGTACGTC.

The sample holds many counts of this clonotype. The chain is built from TRBV7-9 and TRBJ2-1; D is undetermined. This CDR3 is 11 amino acids long. Deletions cut 11 bases from V and 3 bases from J, with 8 bases between. Germline V gene data show CDR1 as SEHNR and CDR2 as FQNEAQ (reference sequence). CDR3 in DNA: TGTGCCTCAAAAAACTACAATGAGCAGTTCTTC. Translated: CASKNYNEQFF.

The gene calls are TRBV20-1 and TRBJ1-5, with 9 bases aligning to TRBD1. Germline V gene lookup returns CDR1 DFQATT and CDR2 SNEGSKA (reference sequence). V lost 4 bases, J lost 4 bases, and 8 bases stayed unmatched. The CDR3 contains 15 residues. CDR3 DNA sequence: TGCAGTGCTAAGGGGATGGACAGGGGAAATCAGCCCCAGCATTTT. As protein: CSAKGMDRGNQPQHF.

This clonotype was counted between two and nine times. The chain carries TRBV7-9 and TRBJ2-1, with D unresolved. The CDR3 sequence is 12 residues long. Germline-derived CDR1 and CDR2 are SEHNR and FQNEAQ (reference sequence). V was clipped by 6 bases and J by 8 bases, with 11 bases between them. CDR3 amino acids: CASSSIEDEQFF. CDR3 nucleotide sequence: TGTGCCAGCAGTTCTATAGAGGATGAGCAGTTCTTC. The whole variable domain, remainder taken from reference TRBV7-9 and TRBJ2-1, is DTGVSQNPRHKITKRGQNVTFRCDPISEHNRLYWYRQTLGQGPEFLTYFQNEAQLEKSRLLSDRFSAERPKGSFSTLEIQRTEQGDSAMYLCASSSIEDEQFFGPGTRLTVL.

CDR3 bases: TGTGCCAGCAGTACCAGCAGGGCCCGTCAGCCCCAGCATTTT. It translates to CASSTSRARQPQHF. The rearrangement joins TRBV6-2 or TRBV6-3 to TRBJ1-5; D possibly corresponds to TRBD1 (5 bases). The V and J ends lost 5 bases and 6 bases respectively, with 14 bases between them. This CDR3 contains 14 residues. The germline gives CDR1 MNHEY, CDR2 SVGEGT.

This sequence joins TRBV14 and TRBJ2-1, with D hard to call. Germline loops: CDR1 SGHDN, CDR2 FVKESK. Trimming stripped 3 bases from V and 0 bases from J, with 9 bases between. The CDR3 covers 15 residues. The DNA of the CDR3 is TGTGCCAGCAGCCAGGTAGAATTCTCCTACAATGAGCAGTTCTTC. Translation: CASSQVEFSYNEQFF.

The V and J genes are TRBV4-3 and TRBJ2-2; 12 bases line up with TRBD1. Germline lookup yields CDR1 LGHNA and CDR2 YSLEER. The CDR3 length is 15 residues. Germline trimming cut 3 bases from V and 6 bases from J; bases unmatched to any gene: 2. The CDR3 nucleotides read TGCGCCAGCAGCCAGGGACAGGGGGCGTCCGGGGAGCTGTTTTTT. Protein sequence: CASSQGQGASGELFF.

This clonotype was observed a handful of times. V and J are TRBV6-6 and TRBJ2-7; a weak D match, TRBD1 (5 bases). The germline CDR1 and CDR2 sequences are MNHNY and SVGAGI (reference sequence). The CDR3 runs 16 residues. V lost 0 bases, J lost 5 bases, and 17 bases lay in between. CDR3 nucleotide sequence: TGTGCCAGCAGTTACTCGACCGTTAGACAGTACAACGAGCAGTACTTC. It specifies CASSYSTVRQYNEQYF.

Here the CDR3 DNA reads TGTGCCAGCACCATTACCGACAGCTCGAACACCGGGGAGCTGTTTTTT. Its translation is CASTITDSSNTGELFF. J is TRBJ2-2 and V is TRBV6-1; TRBD1 might be the D (5 bases). Trimming left V 7 bases short and J 0 bases short, with 15 bases between. The CDR3 loop spans 16 amino acids. Germline V gene sequence: CDR1 MNHNS, CDR2 SASEGT.